This TCR beta chain was found in a study of vaccination and CD4 T cells after COVID-19. Study-wide background: In the control cultures, a CEFX pool, an HIV-1 Nef pool, or no peptide was supplied.

As to this clonotype: The target antigen is unknown.

The Oncomine TCR Beta short-read assay sequenced DNA from cultured CD4+ T cells. Each CDR3 protein is one row after TCRdb ran MiXCR on the PCR reads. This table has almost 20,000 distinct CDR3 sequences, about 42% appearing once. Trimming removed 1 base at V and 2 bases at J, with 11 bases between. The CDR3 length is 15 residues. Germline loops: CDR1 LNHDA, CDR2 SQIVND (reference sequence). Findings and caveats of the study: Median counts of SARS-CoV-2-reactive clonotypes increased from approximately 21 to 40; this difference was not significant. Convalescent patients' vaccine-specific clones were spike mono-reactive in 304 of 307 cases.

Treatment meaning: 10-day PBMC culture with coronavirus spike peptide pools or control peptides (ViraFEST assay). The chain has TRBV19 and TRBJ1-2; tentative D call: TRBD1 (5 bases). The clonotype originates from a human donor who received a COVID-19 vaccine. This specimen consisted of CD4+ T cells from blood, cultured in vitro, obtained before SARS-CoV-2 vaccination. The CDR3: CASSIGATANYGYTF. The CDR3 region has the DNA TGTGCCAGTAGTATAGGGGCGACAGCAAACTATGGCTACACCTTC. Filled out from reference TRBV19 and TRBJ1-2, the complete variable domain reads DGGITQSPKYLFRKEGQNVTLSCEQNLNHDAMYWYRQDPGQGLRLIYYSQIVNDFQKGDIAEGYSVSREKKESFPLTVTSAQKNPTAFYLCASSIGATANYGYTFGSGTRLTVV.